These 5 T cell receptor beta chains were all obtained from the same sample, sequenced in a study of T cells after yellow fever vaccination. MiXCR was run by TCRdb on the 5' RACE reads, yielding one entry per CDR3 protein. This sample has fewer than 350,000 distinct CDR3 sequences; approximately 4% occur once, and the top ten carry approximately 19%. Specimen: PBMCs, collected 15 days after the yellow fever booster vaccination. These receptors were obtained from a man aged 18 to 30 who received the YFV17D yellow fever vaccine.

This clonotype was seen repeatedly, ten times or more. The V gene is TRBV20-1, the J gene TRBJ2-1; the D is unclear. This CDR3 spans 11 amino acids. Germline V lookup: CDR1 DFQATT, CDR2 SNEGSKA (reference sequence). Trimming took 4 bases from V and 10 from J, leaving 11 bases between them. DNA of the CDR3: TGCAGTGCTAAGGGTATTCGGGAGCAGTTCTTC. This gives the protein CSAKGIREQFF.

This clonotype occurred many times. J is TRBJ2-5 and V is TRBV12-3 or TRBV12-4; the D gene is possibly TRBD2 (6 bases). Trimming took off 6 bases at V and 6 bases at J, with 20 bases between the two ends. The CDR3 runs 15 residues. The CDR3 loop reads CASSSSTRGWKTQYF. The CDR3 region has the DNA TGTGCCAGCAGCTCTTCGACTAGGGGTTGGAAGACCCAGTACTTC.

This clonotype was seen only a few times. CDR3 sequence reads: CSARDRGSSYGYTF. CDR3 coding DNA: TGCAGTGCTAGAGATAGGGGGTCCTCCTATGGCTACACCTTC. The genes are TRBV20-1 and TRBJ1-2; TRBD1 might be the D (6 bases). This CDR3 comprises 14 residues. V was pared by 0 bases and J by 4 bases, with 12 bases between. Per germline, CDR1 DFQATT and CDR2 SNEGSKA (reference sequence).

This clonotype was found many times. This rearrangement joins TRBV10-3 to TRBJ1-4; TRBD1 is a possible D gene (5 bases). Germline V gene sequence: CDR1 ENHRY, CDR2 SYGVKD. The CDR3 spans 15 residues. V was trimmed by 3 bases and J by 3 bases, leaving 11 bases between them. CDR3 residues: CAISDGGGPNEKLFF. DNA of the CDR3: TGTGCCATCAGTGATGGGGGGGGACCTAATGAAAAACTGTTTTTT.

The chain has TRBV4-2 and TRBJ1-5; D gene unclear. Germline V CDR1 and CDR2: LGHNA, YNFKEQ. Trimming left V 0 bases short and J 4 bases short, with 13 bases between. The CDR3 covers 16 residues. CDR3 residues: CASSQDPQESNQPQHF. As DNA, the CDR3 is TGTGCCAGCAGCCAAGATCCGCAGGAATCAAATCAGCCCCAGCATTTT.